These 6 T cell receptor beta chains were all obtained from the same sample, sequenced in a study of blood T cell repertoires in COVID-19 (dated by TCRdb to the early 2020s). The library was made by the immunoSEQ multiplex PCR assay. What TCRdb holds here is the immuneACCESS table cut down to in-frame rearrangements. Part of the clones is not present; checked against another copy, under half of the missing clones reflect an unresolved V gene, and the others are unexplained. The sample table lists about 400,000 clones, approximately 90% of them with a count of one. Of the sample, approximately 1% falls within the top ten clones. The sample comprised PBMCs or T cells enriched from blood (not recorded which). The receptors here all came from a woman aged 25 to 39 with acute COVID-19.

V and J are TRBV9 and TRBJ2-7, with 10 bases identical to TRBD2. Trimming cost V 0 bases and J 2 bases; bases outside gene matches: 2. The CDR3 has 15 amino acids. CDR1 SGDLS and CDR2 YYNGEE come from the germline V gene. CDR3 in amino acids: CASSVGLAGAYEQYF. CDR3 coding DNA: TGTGCCAGCAGCGTAGGCCTAGCGGGGGCCTACGAGCAGTACTTC.

This chain joins TRBV10-3 and TRBJ2-6; TRBD1 agrees at 7 bases. This CDR3 has 19 amino acids. Germline values: CDR1 ENHRY, CDR2 SYGVKD. V lost 6 bases to trimming and J lost 0 bases; unmatched junction nucleotides: 14. The CDR3 protein is CAISPQRTGGGSGANVLTF. The CDR3 DNA reads TGTGCCATCAGCCCTCAACGGACAGGTGGGGGCTCTGGGGCCAACGTCCTGACTTTC.

This clone has only a few counts. The chain carries TRBV7-2 and TRBJ2-5; tentatively, D is TRBD2 (5 bases). The CDR3 loop spans 12 amino acids. Trimming cost V 5 bases and J 13 bases, with 17 bases left between them. Per the germline V gene, CDR1 is SGHTA and CDR2 is FQGNSA. Here the CDR3 reads CASSPSGSRPYF. The CDR3, as DNA: TGTGCCAGCAGCCCCAGCGGATCTAGGCCGTACTTC.

The V call is TRBV2, the J call TRBJ2-5; 7 nucleotides match TRBD2. This CDR3 has 11 residues. From germline, CDR1 is SNHLY and CDR2 FYNNEI. Trimming cost V 7 bases and J 5 bases; bases outside gene matches: 1. DNA for the CDR3: TGTGCCAGCACCGGGGGGGAGACCCAGTACTTC. Translated, it gives CASTGGETQYF.

In regard to this clone: This sample also contains other DNA sequences that code for the same CDR3. The chain couples TRBV14 to TRBJ1-2; no clear D gene. The CDR3 has 13 amino acids. Germline V gene data show CDR1 as SGHDN and CDR2 as FVKESK. Trimming shortened V by 0 bases and J by 2 bases, and 4 bases separated the two germline ends. The CDR3 is CASSQDRNYGYTF. CDR3 sequence (DNA): TGTGCCAGCAGCCAAGACAGGAACTATGGCTACACCTTC.

This chain connects TRBV27 to TRBJ1-2; 8 bases agree with TRBD1. The CDR3 is 13 residues long. Unmatched junction bases numbered 9, after V lost 4 bases and J lost 11 bases. Germline lookup yields CDR1 MNHEY and CDR2 SMNVEV (reference sequence). As DNA, the CDR3 is TGTGCCAGCAGTTCCACTCGACAGGGGATATACACCTTC. Its protein is CASSSTRQGIYTF.